Listed here is a single T cell receptor (beta chain). This record comes from a study of CD8 T cells in Susac syndrome. The CDR3 extends over 15 amino acids. Trimming removed 3 bases at V and 8 bases at J, with 17 bases between. Per germline, CDR1 SEHNR and CDR2 FQNEAQ (reference sequence). Reverse transcription of 0.5 to 1 ug RNA was carried out with random hexamers. TCRdb itself ran the immunoSEQ multiplex PCR reads through MiXCR, one entry per CDR3 protein. Here the sample spans 400,000 or so distinct CDR3 sequences, roughly 85% being singletons. Sequenced: CD8+ T cells from PBMCs. This sequence originates from a human donor with multiple sclerosis. The rearrangement uses TRBV7-9 and TRBJ2-1; D may be TRBD2 (5 bases). The CDR3: CASSFRTRDWDEQFF. CDR3 DNA: TGTGCCAGCAGCTTTCGGACTCGCGACTGGGATGAGCAGTTCTTC.